This is a list of T cell receptor beta chains from one sample in a study of CD8 T cells in Susac syndrome. Using its own MiXCR run on the immunoSEQ multiplex PCR reads, TCRdb lists one record per CDR3 protein. The sample lists about 210,000 distinct CDR3 sequences, about 93% occurring once. The sequencing input was CD4+ T cells from PBMCs. The receptors were sampled from a human donor in good health. The CDR3 runs from the conserved cysteine through the conserved F or W. A D gene is named only where the DNA matches it firmly. Clone size is not always given. Where it is, it says once, few, many or a class for expanded clones.

v_call	clone_size	d_call	j_call	cdr3_aa	cdr3_nt
TRBV5-1	-	-	TRBJ1-3	CASSAGKGTFSGNTIYF	TGCGCCAGCTCCGCTGGGAAGGGCACATTCTCTGGAAACACCATATATTTT
TRBV20-1	-	TRBD1	TRBJ1-1	CSASGGRTEAFF	TGCAGTGCTTCAGGGGGCAGAACTGAAGCTTTCTTT
TRBV3-1	-	-	TRBJ1-5	CASSLPRGPQHF	TGTGCCAGCAGCCTACCTCGGGGGCCCCAGCATTTT
TRBV19	once	TRBD1	TRBJ2-2	CASSSWTGSNGELFF	TGTGCCAGTAGTTCCTGGACAGGGTCGAACGGGGAGCTGTTTTTT
TRBV2	once	TRBD1	TRBJ2-2	CASSLLIGQGAGGELFF	TGTGCCAGCAGCCTCTTAATTGGACAGGGGGCAGGTGGGGAGCTGTTTTTT
TRBV4-3	-	-	TRBJ2-2	CASSQDRRAGGELFF	TGCGCCAGCAGCCAAGATCGCAGGGCGGGCGGGGAGCTGTTTTTT
TRBV5-1	-	TRBD2	TRBJ2-3	CASSQTSGVADTQYF	TGCGCCAGCAGTCAGACTAGCGGGGTAGCAGATACGCAGTATTTT
TRBV20-1	-	TRBD2	TRBJ2-1	CSAPTGLAGSSYNEQFF	TGCAGTGCTCCGACGGGACTAGCGGGGAGCTCCTACAATGAGCAGTTCTTC
TRBV9	-	-	TRBJ1-1	CASSVVGRDNTEAFF	TGTGCCAGCAGCGTAGTGGGCAGGGATAACACTGAAGCTTTCTTT
TRBV28	-	-	TRBJ2-4	CASSFGKNIQYF	TGTGCCAGCAGTTTTGGCAAAAACATTCAGTACTTC
TRBV2	-	-	TRBJ1-5	CASSPGGAQHF	TGTGCCAGCAGTCCGGGAGGGGCCCAGCATTTT
TRBV7-8	-	-	TRBJ2-2	CASSLGSLSTGELFF	TGTGCCAGCAGCTTAGGCTCGCTTTCGACCGGGGAGCTGTTTTTT
TRBV4-2	-	-	TRBJ2-6	CASSQERGSAGANVLTF	TGTGCCAGCAGCCAAGAGAGGGGAAGCGCTGGGGCCAACGTCCTGACTTTC
TRBV7-2	-	-	TRBJ2-5	CASSFLVGQETQYF	TGTGCCAGCAGCTTCTTAGTAGGGCAAGAGACCCAGTACTTC
TRBV7-2	-	-	TRBJ1-5	CASSPREGPNQPQHF	TGTGCCAGCAGCCCCCGTGAGGGTCCCAATCAGCCCCAGCATTTT
TRBV30	-	-	TRBJ1-2	CAWLPQDVYGYTF	TGTGCCTGGCTACCACAGGATGTTTATGGCTACACCTTC
TRBV7-7	-	-	TRBJ2-2	CASSSGPTTRELFF	TGTGCTAGCAGCTCGGGTCCGACAACCCGGGAGCTGTTTTTT
TRBV7-2	-	-	TRBJ2-5	CASSPPTGARGQRETQYF	TGTGCCAGCAGCCCACCTACGGGGGCCCGCGGACAAAGAGAGACCCAGTACTTC
TRBV5-1	-	TRBD1	TRBJ2-1	CASSLARDSLTYNEQFF	TGCGCCAGCAGCTTGGCCCGGGACAGCCTTACCTACAATGAGCAGTTCTTC
TRBV7-9	-	-	TRBJ2-5	CASSLDHRQETQYF	TGTGCCAGCAGCTTAGATCACAGGCAAGAGACCCAGTACTTC